The 14 T cell receptor beta chains below all came from one sample that was sequenced in a study of shared clonotypes between healthy human individuals. Sequencing was performed with immunoSEQ multiplex PCR; in TCRdb, only in-frame clones are kept and a portion is missing. Here the sample spans some 2,500,000 clones, roughly 92% being singletons. The sequenced sample consisted of naive CD4+ T cells from PBMCs. Subset reported: CD45RA+ positively selected. Every receptor here comes from a young man in good health. Some clones in this sample may be carry-over from other donors' samples.

The chain's CDR3 is CASSLKASGAGSYEQYF. The CDR3, as DNA: TGTGCCAGCAGCTTAAAGGCTAGCGGGGCCGGCTCCTACGAGCAGTACTTC. This chain links TRBV11-2 with TRBJ2-7; TRBD2 matches 9 bases. Trimming took 2 bases from V and 0 from J; bases not matched to a gene: 8. Looked up from germline, CDR1 is SGHAT and CDR2 is FQNNGV. CDR3 length: 17 residues.

The rearrangement links TRBV6-5 to TRBJ1-3; 12 positions match TRBD1. Per germline, CDR1 MNHEY and CDR2 SVGAGI. With V trimmed by 6 bases and J by 2 bases, 2 bases remained unmatched. The CDR3 is made up of 15 amino acids. In DNA, the CDR3 is TGTGCCAGCAGCCGGGACAGGGGGCCTGGAAACACCATATATTTT. Its translation is CASSRDRGPGNTIYF.

Only one count was recorded for this clone. The V call is TRBV11-2, the J call TRBJ2-1, with D perhaps being TRBD1 or TRBD2 (5 bases each). The V gene lost 4 bases and the J gene lost 5 bases, with 15 bases spanning the gap. The CDR3 spans 15 residues. Germline assignment: CDR1 SGHAT and CDR2 FQNNGV. CDR3 region: CASSSQGEGNNEQFF. CDR3 sequence (DNA): TGTGCCAGCAGCTCGCAGGGTGAGGGCAACAATGAGCAGTTCTTC.

In the case of this clone: The same CDR3 can be traced to other DNA sequences in this sample. This chain joins TRBV28 and TRBJ2-7, with 9 positions matching TRBD1. The germline CDR1 and CDR2 sequences are MDHEN and SYDVKM. This CDR3 comprises 15 residues. Losses at the gene ends were 4 bases for V and 5 bases for J; bases not matched to a gene: 9. DNA for the CDR3: TGTGCCAGCAGTTCATCCGGGACAGGGTTCCACGAGCAGTACTTC. It translates to CASSSSGTGFHEQYF.

The V call is TRBV30, the J call TRBJ1-2; D remains ambiguous. This CDR3 contains 12 residues. Germline assignment: CDR1 GTSNPN and CDR2 SVGIG (reference sequence). V lost 1 base, J lost 4 bases, and 7 bases lay in between. CDR3 coding DNA: TGTGCCTGGAGTGACAGCTCCTATGGCTACACCTTC. Translating gives CAWSDSSYGYTF.

The rearrangement uses TRBV28 and TRBJ1-2; 9 nucleotides agree with TRBD1. Germline CDR1 MDHEN, CDR2 SYDVKM. CDR3 length: 13 residues. Losses at the gene ends were 6 bases for V and 6 bases for J; bases not matched to a gene: 5. This CDR3 reads CASSRDRDHGYTF. The CDR3 DNA is TGTGCCAGCAGCCGGGACAGGGACCATGGCTACACCTTC.

This sequence joins TRBV15 and TRBJ2-7; D perhaps matches TRBD2 (6 bases). The CDR3 consists of 15 residues. V shed 5 bases and J shed 2 bases, with 16 bases lying between them. CDR1 is LNHNV, CDR2 YYDKDF, per germline (reference sequence). CDR3 coding DNA: TGTGCCACCAGCCCCGGGGGTCAGGGTCCCTACGAGCAGTACTTC. This codes for CATSPGGQGPYEQYF.

J is TRBJ2-7 and V is TRBV10-3, with TRBD2 matching over 10 bases. Per germline, CDR1 ENHRY and CDR2 SYGVKD. CDR3 size: 14 residues. Germline trimming cut 8 bases from V and 5 bases from J; bases unmatched to any gene: 9. The CDR3, as DNA: TGTGCCATCGCAGGGACTAGCGATAAGAACGAGCAGTACTTC. This codes for CAIAGTSDKNEQYF.

V usage is TRBV4-2 and J usage is TRBJ1-3; D ambiguous. V was trimmed by 1 base and J by 0 bases, leaving 7 bases between them. The CDR3 totals 15 residues. In germline, CDR1 is LGHNA, CDR2 YNFKEQ. In DNA form, the CDR3 reads TGTGCCAGCAGCCAAGGGTTCCCCTCTGGAAACACCATATATTTT. Its translation is CASSQGFPSGNTIYF.

J is TRBJ2-7 and V is TRBV9, with TRBD2 matching 12 bases. V was clipped by 4 bases and J by 0 bases; unmatched bases: 5. The CDR3 consists of 16 residues. Germline loops: CDR1 SGDLS, CDR2 YYNGEE. The CDR3 sequence: CASSPPGLAGSYEQYF. CDR3 sequence (DNA): TGTGCCAGCAGCCCACCGGGACTAGCGGGCTCCTACGAGCAGTACTTC.

The J gene is TRBJ1-2, the V gene TRBV6-1, with D possibly matching TRBD1 (5 bases). Looked up from germline, CDR1 is MNHNS and CDR2 is SASEGT. CDR3 size: 14 residues. V was pared by 5 bases and J by 3 bases, with 13 bases between. In DNA form, the CDR3 reads TGTGCCAGCAGTCGGGACCAACGTGACTATGGCTACACCTTC. This codes for CASSRDQRDYGYTF.

The V and J genes are TRBV5-6 and TRBJ2-5; 11 bases align to TRBD1. V dropped 2 bases and J dropped 4; count of bases not matched to a gene: 10. There are 17 residues in the CDR3. Per the germline V gene, CDR1 is SGHDT and CDR2 is YYEEEE. CDR3 sequence (DNA): TGTGCCAGCAGCTTCTCGCCTGGACAGGGGGCGAGAGAGACCCAGTACTTC. Translation gives CASSFSPGQGARETQYF.

This clone was counted only a few times. This chain uses TRBV5-1 with TRBJ1-1, with D uncertain. Trimming removed 2 bases at V and 1 base at J, with 6 bases between. Germline loops: CDR1 SGHRS, CDR2 YFSETQ. CDR3 length equals 13 residues. CDR3 nucleotides: TGCGCCAGCAGCTTCGGCAAGAACACTGAAGCTTTCTTT. The encoded protein is CASSFGKNTEAFF.

J is TRBJ2-2 and V is TRBV7-2; D is perhaps TRBD1 (5 bases). Between the trimmed V and J ends, which lost 2 bases and 7 bases, there was a span of 8 bases. CDR1 is SGHTA and CDR2 is FQGNSA in the germline V gene. The CDR3 spans 13 residues. CDR3 DNA sequence: TGTGCCAGCAGCTTATGGCAGGGCGGGGAGCTGTTTTTT. Translating it yields CASSLWQGGELFF.